Listed here are 20 T cell receptor beta chains from one sample, sequenced in a study of blood T cell repertoires in COVID-19. Repertoires were generated with immunoSEQ multiplex PCR, while TCRdb's copy carries only in-frame clones and drops some. The repertoire consists of roughly 230,000 clones, with 80% to 95% occurring once and the leading ten covering over 0.65%. The sample was peripheral blood. All receptors come from a man aged 25 to 45 with COVID-19, enrolled during active disease.

The rearrangement links TRBV9 to TRBJ2-1; 9 bases line up with TRBD2. The J segment lost 7 bases and the V segment lost 4 bases, leaving 9 bases of the junction unmatched. The CDR3 contains 15 residues. Per the germline V gene, CDR1 is SGDLS and CDR2 is YYNGEE. This chain's CDR3 is CASSKAGLARNEQFF. DNA of the CDR3: TGTGCCAGCAGCAAAGCCGGACTAGCGCGTAATGAGCAGTTCTTC.

This rearrangement joins TRBV9 to TRBJ1-2; D is unclear. The CDR3 spans 14 residues. Trimming removed 0 bases from V and 4 bases from J, with 10 bases in between. The germline V gene has CDR1 SGDLS and CDR2 YYNGEE. The CDR3 loop reads CASSVGAEIYGYTF. For the CDR3, the DNA is TGTGCCAGCAGCGTAGGAGCCGAAATCTATGGCTACACCTTC.

This clone showed up just once. V gene TRBV9 combines with J gene TRBJ1-5; 12 positions agree with TRBD1. The CDR3 loop spans 17 amino acids. V dropped 5 bases and J dropped 5; count of bases not matched to a gene: 11. In germline, CDR1 is SGDLS, CDR2 YYNGEE. The CDR3 DNA is TGTGCCAGCAGTGGGGGACAGGGGGCTATTGGAGATCAGCCCCAGCATTTT. Its translation: CASSGGQGAIGDQPQHF.

The chain employs TRBV7-3 and TRBJ2-5, with 10 bases fitting TRBD2. CDR3 length: 16 amino acids. CDR1 and CDR2 (germline): SGHTA, FQGTGA. J was trimmed by 2 bases and V by 2 bases; bases with no gene match: 5. CDR3: CASSLGLAGVQETQYF. CDR3 DNA: TGTGCCAGCAGCTTAGGGCTAGCGGGGGTGCAAGAGACCCAGTACTTC. The full variable domain, completed using reference TRBV7-3 and TRBJ2-5, is GAGVSQTPSNKVTEKGKYVELRCDPISGHTALYWYRQSLGQGPEFLIYFQGTGAADDSGLPNDRFFAVRPEGSVSTLKIQRTERGDSAVYLCASSLGLAGVQETQYFGPGTRLLVL.

The chain is built from TRBV12-3 or TRBV12-4 and TRBJ1-1; D unresolved. V gave up 5 bases and J gave up 3 bases, with 10 bases separating them. The CDR3 is 13 residues long. The CDR3 sequence is CASSPLGDTEAFF. The CDR3 coding sequence is TGTGCCAGCAGTCCCTTGGGCGACACTGAAGCTTTCTTT.

This chain uses TRBV5-1 with TRBJ2-5; 8 nucleotides agree with TRBD1. With 2 bases clipped from V and 5 bases from J, the junction kept 14 bases outside the gene matches. Germline lookup yields CDR1 SGHRS and CDR2 YFSETQ. The CDR3 length is 17 residues. In DNA form, the CDR3 reads TGCGCCAGCAGCTTTTCGGCTAACAGGGGGTCCCGGGAGACCCAGTACTTC. Amino acid sequence: CASSFSANRGSRETQYF.

This clone is a singleton in its sample. V usage is TRBV29-1 and J usage is TRBJ1-1, with 7 bases matching TRBD1. The germline CDR1 and CDR2 sequences are SQVTM and ANQGSEA. The length of the CDR3 is 13 residues. CDR3 bases: TGCAGTGCTGCCAAGGGACAGCAGACTGAAGCTTTCTTT. Translated: CSAAKGQQTEAFF.

This sequence joins TRBV11-2 and TRBJ2-7; D is uncertain. Trimming left V 0 bases short and J 5 bases short, with 8 bases between. The germline V gene has CDR1 SGHAT and CDR2 FQNNGV. This CDR3 is 13 amino acids long. The CDR3 nucleotides are TGTGCCAGCAGCTTAGATCGGGTCCACGAGCAGTACTTC. Its translation is CASSLDRVHEQYF.

This chain connects TRBV4-1 to TRBJ2-7, with D possibly TRBD2 on 6 matching bases. V was pared by 5 bases and J by 3 bases, with 17 bases between. CDR1 is MGHRA and CDR2 is YSYEKL in the germline V gene. The CDR3 totals 15 residues. CDR3 nucleotide sequence: TGCGCCAGCAGCGGGCTCCCGGGGGTCGACTACGAGCAGTACTTC. Amino acids: CASSGLPGVDYEQYF.

This chain connects TRBV18 to TRBJ1-1; 8 nucleotides agree with TRBD1. The CDR3 is 16 amino acids. V lost 3 bases, J lost 5 bases, and 11 bases stayed unmatched. Germline V gives CDR1 KGHSH, CDR2 LQKENI. CDR3 nucleotide sequence: TGTGCCAGCTCACCCGAAATCACAGGGGGTAGTACTGAAGCTTTCTTT. Translating gives CASSPEITGGSTEAFF.

The rearrangement joins TRBV7-6 to TRBJ2-2, with TRBD1 matching over 7 bases. The germline V gene has CDR1 SGHVS and CDR2 FNYEAQ. The V gene end was trimmed by 5 bases and the J gene end by 8 bases; junction bases not matched to a gene: 14. The CDR3 runs 16 residues. Written as DNA, the CDR3 is TGTGCCAGCAGCGAACGCCCGACAGGGTCTTCGGGGGAGCTGTTTTTT. It translates to CASSERPTGSSGELFF.

The CDR3 nucleotides read TGCAGTGCTAGTGCGCGGGGGGGCACAGATACGCAGTATTTT. This codes for CSASARGGTDTQYF. The V gene is TRBV20-1, the J gene TRBJ2-3; 8 bases map to TRBD2. CDR1 and CDR2 (germline): DFQATT, SNEGSKA (reference sequence). After removal of 3 bases from V and 1 base from J, the junction contained 3 bases not matched to a gene. The CDR3 spans 14 residues.

CDR3 amino acids: CASSVAEETQYF. In DNA, the CDR3 is TGTGCCAGCAGTGTTGCGGAAGAGACCCAGTACTTC. The chain recombines TRBV2 with TRBJ2-5; D is unclear. This CDR3 is 12 amino acids long. V was trimmed by 4 bases and J by 3 bases, leaving 6 bases between them. Germline-derived CDR1 and CDR2 are SNHLY and FYNNEI.

The gene calls are TRBV6-5 and TRBJ1-5, with unresolved D. Germline assignment: CDR1 MNHEY and CDR2 SVGAGI. This CDR3 comprises 12 residues. Trimming removed 10 bases from V and 4 bases from J, with 11 bases in between. The CDR3: CATDDGNQPQHF. CDR3 sequence (DNA): TGTGCCACCGACGACGGGAATCAGCCCCAGCATTTT.

Note on this clone: The same CDR3 can be traced to other DNA sequences in this sample. The V gene is TRBV19, the J gene TRBJ1-2; D is perhaps TRBD1 (6 bases). There are 13 residues in the CDR3. Germline V lookup: CDR1 LNHDA, CDR2 SQIVND (reference sequence). The V and J ends lost 4 bases and 2 bases respectively, with 8 bases between them. The chain's CDR3 is CASSNTGNYGYTF. DNA of the CDR3: TGTGCCAGTAGTAATACAGGGAACTATGGCTACACCTTC.

CDR3 nucleotides: TGTGCCAGCAGCGCAGACAGGGCCGGCTACACCTTC. Encoded protein: CASSADRAGYTF. J is TRBJ1-2 and V is TRBV9; 7 bases align to TRBD1. V lost 3 bases and J lost 8; bases outside the gene matches: 4. This CDR3 is 12 amino acids long. Per germline, CDR1 SGDLS and CDR2 YYNGEE.

V and J are TRBV12-3 or TRBV12-4 and TRBJ1-2; tentatively, D is TRBD1 (5 bases). V was cut by 2 bases and J by 5 bases, with 9 bases left in between. The CDR3 consists of 13 residues. The CDR3 DNA is TGTGCCAGCAGTTTATTCAGGGTGTATGGCTACACCTTC. This translates into CASSLFRVYGYTF.

The chain couples TRBV29-1 to TRBJ1-6; 7 bases match TRBD1. The CDR3 runs 12 residues. Germline values: CDR1 SQVTM, CDR2 ANQGSEA. Germline trimming cut 6 bases from V and 11 bases from J; bases unmatched to any gene: 7. DNA of the CDR3: TGCAGCGTCGGGGACAGCAGACCACCCCTCCACTTT. It codes for CSVGDSRPPLHF. The full variable domain, completed using reference TRBV29-1 and TRBJ1-6, is SAVISQKPSRDICQRGTSLTIQCQVDSQVTMMFWYRQQPGQSLTLIATANQGSEATYESGFVIDKFPISRPNLTFSTLTVSNMSPEDSSIYLCSVGDSRPPLHFGNGTRLTVT.

CDR3 sequence: CASSLTGAETEAFF. CDR3 nucleotides: TGTGCCAGCAGCTTAACAGGGGCCGAGACTGAAGCTTTCTTT. The chain has TRBV5-6 and TRBJ1-1; 7 nucleotides agree with TRBD1. The ends lost 2 bases at V and 5 bases at J; junction bases unmatched: 6. Germline loops: CDR1 SGHDT, CDR2 YYEEEE. The CDR3 has 14 amino acids.

This chain links TRBV4-2 with TRBJ1-5; possible D gene TRBD1, 5 bases. The CDR3 is 15 amino acids. Deletions cut 5 bases from V and 1 base from J, with 12 bases between. The germline CDR1 and CDR2 sequences are LGHNA and YNFKEQ. Written as DNA, the CDR3 is TGTGCCAGCAGCGAACGGGGGATGAGCAATCAGCCCCAGCATTTT. Its protein product is CASSERGMSNQPQHF.